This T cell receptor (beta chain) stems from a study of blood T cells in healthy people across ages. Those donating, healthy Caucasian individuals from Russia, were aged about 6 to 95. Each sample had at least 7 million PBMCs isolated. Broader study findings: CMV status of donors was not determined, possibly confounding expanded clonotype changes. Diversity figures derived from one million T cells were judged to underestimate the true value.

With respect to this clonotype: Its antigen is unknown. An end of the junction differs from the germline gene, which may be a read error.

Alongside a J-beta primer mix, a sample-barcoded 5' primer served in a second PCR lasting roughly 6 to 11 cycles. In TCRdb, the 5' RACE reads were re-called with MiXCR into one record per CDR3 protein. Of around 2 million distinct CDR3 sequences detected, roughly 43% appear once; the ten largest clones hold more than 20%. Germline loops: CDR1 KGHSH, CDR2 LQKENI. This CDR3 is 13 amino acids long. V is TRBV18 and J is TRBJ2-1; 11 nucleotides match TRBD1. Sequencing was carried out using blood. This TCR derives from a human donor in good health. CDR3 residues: CASTGQGANEQFF. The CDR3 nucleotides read TGTGCCAGCACTGGACAGGGGGCGAATGAACAGTTCTTC.